The 18 T cell receptor beta chains below were found in one sample sequenced in a study of cytomegalovirus exposure and HLA in healthy donors (dated by TCRdb to about 2017). The library was produced with the immunoSEQ multiplex PCR assay. A mixture of 60 forward primers for TCR Vbeta segments and 13 reverse primers for TCR Jbeta segments was used in the multiplex PCR. TCRdb mirrors the immuneACCESS table, restricted to in-frame sequences. Some clones are absent from its copies; in checked studies, under half trace to an unresolved V gene, and the reason for the others is unknown. The sample table shows around 150,000 clones, and about 79% are seen once. The ten largest clonotypes hold around 6.6% of the sample. The sequenced sample consisted of PBMCs. Receptor source: a man in his fifties or sixties in good health and CMV-seropositive.

The rearrangement uses TRBV5-4 and TRBJ1-2; tentative D call: TRBD1 (6 bases). This CDR3 contains 14 residues. Germline assignment: CDR1 SGHNT and CDR2 YYREEE (reference sequence). The germline V and J ends were trimmed by 4 bases and 3 bases, with 13 bases remaining between them. CDR3 DNA sequence: TGTGCCAGCAGCGCCCCAGGGGAAGACTATGGCTACACCTTC. It codes for CASSAPGEDYGYTF.

This rearrangement joins TRBV7-9 to TRBJ2-7, with TRBD2 matching over 8 bases. In germline, CDR1 is SEHNR, CDR2 FQNEAQ (reference sequence). This CDR3 region has 14 residues. The V gene end was trimmed by 1 base and the J gene end by 5 bases; junction bases not matched to a gene: 4. This chain's CDR3 is CASSLEGTRNEQYV. CDR3 sequence (DNA): TGTGCCAGCAGCTTAGAAGGGACTAGGAACGAGCAGTACGTC.

The V call is TRBV19, the J call TRBJ1-5; TRBD1 matches 10 bases. The CDR3 loop spans 15 amino acids. J was trimmed by 3 bases and V by 9 bases; bases with no gene match: 8. The V gene's germline CDR1 is LNHDA and CDR2 SQIVND (reference sequence). The CDR3 coding sequence is TGTGCCAGCGGGACAGGGGACCTTTTCAATCAGCCCCAGCATTTT. Protein product: CASGTGDLFNQPQHF. The full variable domain, rest sourced from reference TRBV19 and TRBJ1-5, is DGGITQSPKYLFRKEGQNVTLSCEQNLNHDAMYWYRQDPGQGLRLIYYSQIVNDFQKGDIAEGYSVSREKKESFPLTVTSAQKNPTAFYLCASGTGDLFNQPQHFGDGTRLSIL.

Of note for this clone: This CDR3 is also generated by other DNA sequences in the sample. The chain recombines TRBV18 with TRBJ2-5; unclear D gene. There are 13 residues in the CDR3. CDR1 is KGHSH and CDR2 is LQKENI in the germline V gene. Trimming cost V 3 bases and J 1 base, with 6 bases left between them. The CDR3 is CASSPRRQETQYF. The CDR3, as DNA: TGTGCCAGCTCACCCAGGCGCCAAGAGACCCAGTACTTC.

The chain couples TRBV6-1 to TRBJ2-5, with D possibly TRBD2 on 5 matching bases. Germline-derived CDR1 and CDR2 are MNHNS and SASEGT. The CDR3 has 14 residues. Trimming left V 5 bases short and J 4 bases short, with 14 bases between. CDR3 in amino acids: CASSRGLLRETQYF. CDR3 coding DNA: TGTGCCAGCAGTCGGGGATTATTGAGAGAGACCCAGTACTTC.

V gene TRBV4-2 combines with J gene TRBJ1-1; tentative D call: TRBD1 (6 bases). V gave up 0 bases and J gave up 5 bases, with 13 bases separating them. The length of the CDR3 is 15 residues. Germline CDR1 and CDR2: LGHNA and YNFKEQ. The CDR3 DNA follows: TGTGCCAGCAGCCAAGATGAACAGGGTGGGACTGAAGCTTTCTTT. This sequence encodes CASSQDEQGGTEAFF.

This clone was detected once. The chain links TRBV10-1 to TRBJ2-2, with D perhaps matching TRBD2 (5 bases). Germline CDR1 and CDR2: WNHNN and SYGVQD (reference sequence). Trimming took 2 bases from V and 8 from J, leaving 12 bases between them. The CDR3 sequence is 14 residues long. The CDR3 nucleotides read TGCGCCAGCAGTGAGAGTAGCGCGTCAGGGGAGCTGTTTTTT. It encodes CASSESSASGELFF.

The CDR3 coding sequence is TGTGCCAGCAGCCTAGCAGCGGGGGGCCCCAATGAGCAGTTCTTC. Translated: CASSLAAGGPNEQFF. This chain connects TRBV6-6 to TRBJ2-1; 9 bases are a match to TRBD2. Trimming cost V 6 bases and J 6 bases; bases outside gene matches: 9. Germline V gives CDR1 MNHNY, CDR2 SVGAGI (reference sequence). This CDR3 has 15 residues.

The chain combines TRBV28 with TRBJ2-5; 8 bases match TRBD2. Germline V lookup: CDR1 MDHEN, CDR2 SYDVKM. V was clipped by 4 bases and J by 2 bases; unmatched bases: 6. CDR3 length: 15 amino acids. The chain's CDR3 is CASSYGRAGQETQYF. Here the CDR3 DNA reads TGTGCCAGCAGTTACGGGAGGGCCGGGCAAGAGACCCAGTACTTC.

This chain connects TRBV2 to TRBJ1-2; the D is unclear. Germline V gene sequence: CDR1 SNHLY, CDR2 FYNNEI. V dropped 7 bases and J dropped 4 bases, with 10 bases sitting between them. There are 12 residues in the CDR3. The CDR3 coding sequence is TGTGCCAGCAACCAGGATATCTATGGCTACACCTTC. Protein: CASNQDIYGYTF.

The J gene is TRBJ1-2, the V gene TRBV7-8, with TRBD1 identical over 8 bases. V shed 3 bases, J shed 7 bases, and the junction held 4 bases outside the gene matches. The CDR3 runs 13 residues. Germline CDR1 reads SGHVS; CDR2 reads FQNEAQ. The CDR3 nucleotides read TGTGCCAGCAGCTTTACAGGGGGAGGTGGCTACACCTTC. It encodes CASSFTGGGGYTF.

In the case of this clone: Within the sample, other DNA sequences also encode this same CDR3. This rearrangement joins TRBV19 to TRBJ2-1; TRBD2 is a possible D gene (6 bases). Germline CDR1 is LNHDA and CDR2 is SQIVND (reference sequence). This CDR3 contains 14 residues. Deletions cut 1 base from V and 4 bases from J, with 8 bases between. In nucleotides, the CDR3 is TGTGCCAGTAGTATAGGGGCGGGGTACAATGAGCAGTTCTTC. This gives the protein CASSIGAGYNEQFF.

This clone was detected a few times. The genes are TRBV4-1 and TRBJ2-6; tentatively, D is TRBD1 (6 bases). Trimming removed 4 bases from V and 1 base from J, with 14 bases in between. CDR1 MGHRA and CDR2 YSYEKL come from the germline V gene. This CDR3 contains 17 residues. The CDR3 is CASSPEDSLSGANVLTF. DNA for the CDR3: TGCGCCAGCAGCCCCGAGGACAGCCTGTCTGGGGCCAACGTCCTGACTTTC.

The V call is TRBV19, the J call TRBJ2-5; D is perhaps TRBD2 (5 bases). Germline CDR1 reads LNHDA; CDR2 reads SQIVND (reference sequence). V was pared by 7 bases and J by 4 bases, with 16 bases between. This CDR3 comprises 14 residues. CDR3 residues: CASKSRGMGETQYF. CDR3 sequence (DNA): TGTGCCAGTAAAAGCCGGGGAATGGGAGAGACCCAGTACTTC.

This rearrangement joins TRBV29-1 to TRBJ2-5; 8 nucleotides align to TRBD2. CDR3 length equals 12 residues. Per germline, CDR1 SQVTM and CDR2 ANQGSEA. With V trimmed by 5 bases and J by 2 bases, 1 base remained unmatched. The CDR3: CSVRLAQETQYF. The CDR3 nucleotides are TGCAGCGTTCGACTAGCGCAAGAGACCCAGTACTTC.

The table lists this clone with a count of one. The genes are TRBV11-2 and TRBJ2-1; 14 bases line up with TRBD2. The CDR3 is 17 residues long. V was clipped by 1 base and J by 6 bases; unmatched bases: 5. Germline V CDR1 and CDR2: SGHAT, FQNNGV. The CDR3 loop reads CASSLGSGLAGVNEQFF. CDR3 bases: TGTGCCAGCAGCTTAGGCTCGGGACTAGCGGGAGTCAATGAGCAGTTCTTC.

The chain employs TRBV5-6 and TRBJ1-2, with D tentatively TRBD1 (5 bases). Per germline, CDR1 SGHDT and CDR2 YYEEEE. V was trimmed by 4 bases and J by 4 bases, leaving 11 bases between them. The CDR3 sequence is 13 residues long. Here the CDR3 reads CASSRRDSYGYTF. DNA of the CDR3: TGTGCCAGCAGCCGCCGAGACAGCTATGGCTACACCTTC.

This chain connects TRBV5-4 to TRBJ2-7; TRBD1 might be the D (6 bases). The CDR3 covers 12 residues. Per germline, CDR1 SGHNT and CDR2 YYREEE (reference sequence). V lost 3 bases, J lost 7 bases, and 11 bases lay in between. The CDR3 reads CASSSQGPEQYF. In DNA form, the CDR3 reads TGTGCCAGCAGCTCTCAGGGGCCGGAGCAGTACTTC. Together with reference TRBV5-4 and TRBJ2-7, the CDR3 gives the full variable domain: ETGVTQSPTHLIKTRGQQVTLRCSSQSGHNTVSWYQQALGQGPQFIFQYYREEENGRGNFPPRFSGLQFPNYSSELNVNALELDDSALYLCASSSQGPEQYFGPGTRLTVT.